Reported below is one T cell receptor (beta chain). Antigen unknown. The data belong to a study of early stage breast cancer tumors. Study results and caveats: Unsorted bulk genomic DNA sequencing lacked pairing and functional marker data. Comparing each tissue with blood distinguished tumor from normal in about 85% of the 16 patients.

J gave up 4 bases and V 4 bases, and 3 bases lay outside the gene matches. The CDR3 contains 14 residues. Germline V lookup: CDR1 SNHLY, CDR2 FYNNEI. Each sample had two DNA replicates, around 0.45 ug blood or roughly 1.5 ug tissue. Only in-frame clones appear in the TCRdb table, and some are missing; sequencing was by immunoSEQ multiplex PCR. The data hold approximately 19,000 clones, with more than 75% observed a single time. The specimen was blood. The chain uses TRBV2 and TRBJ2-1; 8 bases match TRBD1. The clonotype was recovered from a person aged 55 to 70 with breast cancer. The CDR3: CASSVRDRYNEQFF. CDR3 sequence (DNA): TGTGCCAGCAGTGTCCGGGACAGGTACAATGAGCAGTTCTTC.